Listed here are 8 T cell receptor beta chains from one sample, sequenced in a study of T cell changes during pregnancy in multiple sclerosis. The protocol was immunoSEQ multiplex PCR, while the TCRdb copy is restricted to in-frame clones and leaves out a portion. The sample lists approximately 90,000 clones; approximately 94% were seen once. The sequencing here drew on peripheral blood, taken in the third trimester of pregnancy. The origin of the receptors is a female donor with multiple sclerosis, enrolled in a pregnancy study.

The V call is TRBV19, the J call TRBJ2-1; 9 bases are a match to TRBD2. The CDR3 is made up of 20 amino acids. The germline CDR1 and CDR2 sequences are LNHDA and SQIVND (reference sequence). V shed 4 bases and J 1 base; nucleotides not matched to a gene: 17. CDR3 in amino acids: CASSSPGVAGEGSSYNEQFF. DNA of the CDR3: TGTGCCAGTAGTAGCCCTGGCGTAGCGGGAGAGGGGTCATCCTACAATGAGCAGTTCTTC.

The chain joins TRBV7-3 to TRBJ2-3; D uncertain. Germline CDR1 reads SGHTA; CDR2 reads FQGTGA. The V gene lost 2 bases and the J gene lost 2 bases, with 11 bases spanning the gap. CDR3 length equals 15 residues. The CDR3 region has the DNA TGTGCCAGCAGCTTAGGAGTTAAGATCACAGATACGCAGTATTTT. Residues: CASSLGVKITDTQYF.

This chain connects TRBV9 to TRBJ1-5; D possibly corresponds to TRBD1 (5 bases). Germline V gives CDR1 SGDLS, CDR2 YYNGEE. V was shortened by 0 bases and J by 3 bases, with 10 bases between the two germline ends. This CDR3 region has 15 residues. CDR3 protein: CASSVDAGSNQPQHF. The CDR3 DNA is TGTGCCAGCAGCGTAGATGCAGGGTCCAATCAGCCCCAGCATTTT.

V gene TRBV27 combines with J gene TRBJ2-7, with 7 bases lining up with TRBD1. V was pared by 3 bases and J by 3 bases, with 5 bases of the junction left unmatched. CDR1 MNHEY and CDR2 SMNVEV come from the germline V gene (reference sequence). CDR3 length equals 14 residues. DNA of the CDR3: TGTGCCAGCAGTTTCAAAGCAGGGGGCTACGAGCAGTACTTC. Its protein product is CASSFKAGGYEQYF.

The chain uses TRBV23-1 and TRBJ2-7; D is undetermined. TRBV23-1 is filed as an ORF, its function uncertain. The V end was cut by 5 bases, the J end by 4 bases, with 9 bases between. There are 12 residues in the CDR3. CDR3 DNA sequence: TGCGCCAGCAGTTATACACCTTACGAGCAGTACTTC. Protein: CASSYTPYEQYF.

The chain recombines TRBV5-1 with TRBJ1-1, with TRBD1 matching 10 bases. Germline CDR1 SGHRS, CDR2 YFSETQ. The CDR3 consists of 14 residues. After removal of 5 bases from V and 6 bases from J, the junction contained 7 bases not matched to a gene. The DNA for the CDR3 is TGCGCCAGCAGGCGGACAGGGGGAGGTGCTGAAGCTTTCTTT. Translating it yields CASRRTGGGAEAFF.

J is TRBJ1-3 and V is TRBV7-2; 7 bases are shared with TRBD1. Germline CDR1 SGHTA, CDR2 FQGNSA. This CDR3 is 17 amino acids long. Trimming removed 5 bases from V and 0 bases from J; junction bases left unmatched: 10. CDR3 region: CASSTITGDFSGNTIYF. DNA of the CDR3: TGTGCCAGCAGCACCATCACAGGGGATTTCTCTGGAAACACCATATATTTT.

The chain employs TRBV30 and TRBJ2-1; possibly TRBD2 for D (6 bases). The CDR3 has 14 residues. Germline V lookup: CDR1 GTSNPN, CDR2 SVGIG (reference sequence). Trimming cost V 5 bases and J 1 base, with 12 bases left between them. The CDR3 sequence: CAWAGTSSYNEQFF. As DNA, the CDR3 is TGTGCCTGGGCCGGGACTTCTTCCTACAATGAGCAGTTCTTC. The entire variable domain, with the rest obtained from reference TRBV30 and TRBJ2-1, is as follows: SQTIHQWPATLVQPVGSPLSLECTVEGTSNPNLYWYRQAAGRGLQLLFYSVGIGQISSEVPQNLSASRPQDRQFILSSKKLLLSDSGFYLCAWAGTSSYNEQFFGPGTRLTVL.